These 14 T cell receptor beta chains originate from one sample sequenced in a study of blood T cell repertoires in COVID-19. TCRdb keeps only in-frame clones here, not all; method: immunoSEQ multiplex PCR. The table lists approximately 300,000 clones, roughly four fifths of them singletons, with approximately 14% in the top ten. The source material was peripheral blood. The receptors were gathered from a person aged 70 to 85 with COVID-19, enrolled during active disease.

The J gene is TRBJ2-4, the V gene TRBV7-2; maybe TRBD2 (5 bases). Per germline, CDR1 SGHTA and CDR2 FQGNSA. V was cut by 5 bases and J by 3 bases, with 11 bases left in between. This CDR3 has 14 amino acids. CDR3 region: CASSPGNDKNIQYF. DNA of the CDR3: TGTGCCAGCAGCCCCGGGAACGACAAAAACATTCAGTACTTC.

This rearrangement joins TRBV3-1 (or the pseudogene TRBV3-2) to TRBJ2-1, with 7 bases lining up with TRBD2. The germline V gene encodes CDR1 LGHDT and CDR2 YNNKEL (reference sequence). The CDR3 consists of 15 residues. J gave up 0 bases and V 4 bases, and 3 bases lay outside the gene matches. The CDR3 is CASSPPSGSYNEQFF. In DNA, the CDR3 is TGTGCCAGCAGCCCCCCTAGCGGCTCCTACAATGAGCAGTTCTTC.

V usage is TRBV7-2 and J usage is TRBJ2-3, with TRBD2 matching over 8 bases. CDR1 and CDR2 (germline): SGHTA, FQGNSA. V was clipped by 7 bases and J by 2 bases; unmatched bases: 8. This CDR3 comprises 15 residues. The CDR3 here is CASTLLAENTDTQYF. CDR3 nucleotide sequence: TGTGCCAGCACACTACTAGCGGAAAACACAGATACGCAGTATTTT.

V is TRBV7-2 and J is TRBJ2-7; perhaps TRBD2 as D (5 bases). Germline-derived CDR1 and CDR2 are SGHTA and FQGNSA. The CDR3 is 13 amino acids. V gave up 8 bases and J gave up 6 bases, with 17 bases separating them. The DNA for the CDR3 is TGTGCCAGCTTACTTAGCGTCTTGGGCGAGCAGTACTTC. Translating it yields CASLLSVLGEQYF. The full variable domain, in which reference TRBV7-2 and TRBJ2-7 provide the parts outside the CDR3, is GAGVSQSPSNKVTEKGKDVELRCDPISGHTALYWYRQSLGQGLEFLIYFQGNSAPDKSGLPSDRFSAERTGGSVSTLTIQRTQQEDSAVYLCASLLSVLGEQYFGPGTRLTVT.

This clone was detected once. The gene calls are TRBV6-6 and TRBJ2-2, with D unclear. Germline V gene sequence: CDR1 MNHNY, CDR2 SVGAGI (reference sequence). The CDR3 sequence is 12 residues long. Trimming pared 8 bases from V and 1 base from J, leaving 5 bases between. The CDR3 loop is CASAENTGELFF. The CDR3 DNA reads as TGTGCCAGCGCGGAGAACACCGGGGAGCTGTTTTTT.

This chain joins TRBV30 and TRBJ2-7; the D gene is possibly TRBD1 (5 bases). The germline V gene encodes CDR1 GTSNPN and CDR2 SVGIG (reference sequence). The V and J ends lost 3 bases and 2 bases respectively, with 8 bases between them. The CDR3 runs 12 residues. CDR3 sequence (DNA): TGTGCCTGGAGGTCAGGGACCTACGAGCAGTACTTC. This translates into CAWRSGTYEQYF. The complete variable domain, with remaining parts taken from reference TRBV30 and TRBJ2-7, reads SQTIHQWPATLVQPVGSPLSLECTVEGTSNPNLYWYRQAAGRGLQLLFYSVGIGQISSEVPQNLSASRPQDRQFILSSKKLLLSDSGFYLCAWRSGTYEQYFGPGTRLTVT.

The V and J genes are TRBV6-2 or TRBV6-3 and TRBJ1-1; the match to TRBD1 covers 9 bases. Trimming took 5 bases from V and 6 from J; bases not matched to a gene: 10. CDR3 size: 15 residues. CDR1 is MNHEY and CDR2 is SVGEGT in the germline V gene. In DNA form, the CDR3 reads TGTGCCAGCAGTGCTGGGACAGGGAGGAATCCTGAAGCTTTCTTT. Translation gives CASSAGTGRNPEAFF.

This sequence joins TRBV12-3 or TRBV12-4 and TRBJ1-1; 7 nucleotides align to TRBD1. V gave up 3 bases and J gave up 5 bases; unmatched junction bases: 3. The CDR3 runs to 13 residues. The CDR3 DNA sequence: TGTGCCAGCAGTTTGAAGGGGGCGACTGAAGCTTTCTTT. It specifies CASSLKGATEAFF.

This sequence joins TRBV7-2 and TRBJ1-6; unclear D gene. Germline loops: CDR1 SGHTA, CDR2 FQGNSA. The CDR3 runs to 15 residues. Trimming left V 6 bases short and J 4 bases short, with 13 bases between. The CDR3 DNA sequence: TGTGCCAGCAGGACTCGCATACAATATAATTCACCCCTCCACTTT. Amino acids: CASRTRIQYNSPLHF.

J is TRBJ2-3 and V is TRBV5-1; no clear D gene. In germline, CDR1 is SGHRS, CDR2 YFSETQ. CDR3 length: 14 amino acids. Trimming pared 1 base from V and 2 bases from J, leaving 8 bases between. CDR3: CASSLLGTTDTQYF. In DNA form, the CDR3 reads TGCGCCAGCAGCTTGTTGGGCACCACAGATACGCAGTATTTT.

This clone occurred a few times. The chain joins TRBV7-8 to TRBJ2-7, with TRBD1 matching over 9 bases. V shed 3 bases, J shed 3 bases, and the junction held 6 bases outside the gene matches. CDR3 length: 15 amino acids. Germline CDR1 and CDR2: SGHVS and FQNEAQ. CDR3 DNA sequence: TGTGCCAGCAGCTTTGGTGACAGGGGGATCTACGAGCAGTACTTC. Protein product: CASSFGDRGIYEQYF.

This clone has a single count. The chain recombines TRBV10-3 with TRBJ1-4; D not certain. Trimming stripped 10 bases from V and 7 bases from J, with 13 bases between. The germline V gene encodes CDR1 ENHRY and CDR2 SYGVKD. There are 12 residues in the CDR3. DNA for the CDR3: TGTGCCACGAGGGATATCGGTGAAAAACTGTTTTTT. It yields the protein CATRDIGEKLFF.

The CDR3 bases are TGCAGCGCGGGTGTTAGCTCCTACAATGAGCAGTTCTTC. Residues: CSAGVSSYNEQFF. V usage is TRBV29-1 and J usage is TRBJ2-1; the D is unclear. Trimming pared 7 bases from V and 0 bases from J, leaving 10 bases between. The CDR3 covers 13 residues. Germline assignment: CDR1 SQVTM and CDR2 ANQGSEA.

CDR3 bases: TGTGCCTGGAGTCTTGGGTTTACGGGGGAAAACATTCAGTACTTC. It translates to CAWSLGFTGENIQYF. The V and J genes are TRBV30 and TRBJ2-4; maybe TRBD2 (6 bases). The ends were cut back, 2 bases at V and 5 bases at J, with 16 bases in the middle. Germline values: CDR1 GTSNPN, CDR2 SVGIG (reference sequence). This CDR3 spans 15 amino acids.